This T cell receptor beta chain was documented in a study of HIV-infected patients and healthy controls. Study-level results: HIV+ repertoires were severely depleted of MAIT alpha-chain CDR3s, unlike healthy controls. Only sixteen HIV-infected individuals were processed, a major limit on how widely findings apply. CMV-associated CDR3s mostly grew nonsignificantly during therapy, while HIV-associated CDR3s declined significantly.

The sample holds many counts of this clonotype. Antigen specificity is unknown. 500 ng RNA was reverse transcribed with alpha and beta constant-region primers. Each of the alpha and beta chains got its own library through chain-specific third strand synthesis with indices. Via MiXCR, TCRdb re-called the 5' RACE reads, giving one row per CDR3 protein. This table has tens of thousands of distinct CDR3 sequences, under 9.5% appearing once. This CDR3 contains 14 residues. Trimming stripped 3 bases from V and 6 bases from J, with 15 bases between. Germline CDR1 reads LGHNA; CDR2 reads YNFKEQ. The repertoire came from unfractionated whole blood and reflected all unsorted peripheral T cells.

Input material: blood. The rearrangement links TRBV4-2 to TRBJ2-7; D is unresolved. This clonotype was obtained from an adult in good health. As DNA, the CDR3 is TGTGCCAGCAGCCACCCCACCGGGCAATCCGAGCAGTACTTC. Its translation: CASSHPTGQSEQYF.